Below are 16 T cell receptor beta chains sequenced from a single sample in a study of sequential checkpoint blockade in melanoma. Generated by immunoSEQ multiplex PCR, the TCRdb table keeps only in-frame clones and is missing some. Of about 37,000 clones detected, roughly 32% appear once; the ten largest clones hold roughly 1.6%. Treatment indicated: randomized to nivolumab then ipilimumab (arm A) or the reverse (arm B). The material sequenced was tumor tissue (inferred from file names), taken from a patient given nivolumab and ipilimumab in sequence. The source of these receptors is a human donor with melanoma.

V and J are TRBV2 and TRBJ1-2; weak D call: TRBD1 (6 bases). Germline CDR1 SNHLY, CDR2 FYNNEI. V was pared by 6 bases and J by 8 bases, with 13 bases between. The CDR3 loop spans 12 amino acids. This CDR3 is CASSDTGLGYTF. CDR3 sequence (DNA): TGTGCCAGCAGCGATACAGGGCTAGGCTACACCTTC.

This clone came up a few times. This CDR3 reads CASSISIATNEKLFF. CDR3 DNA sequence: TGTGCCAGTAGTATTAGTATAGCAACTAATGAAAAACTGTTTTTT. V gene TRBV19 combines with J gene TRBJ1-4; D is unresolved. Trimming removed 3 bases from V and 0 bases from J, with 8 bases in between. This CDR3 region has 15 residues. The germline gives CDR1 LNHDA, CDR2 SQIVND (reference sequence).

The CDR3 nucleotides are TGTGCCAGTAGTATAGAGGGCGGTAGCTCCTACGAGCAGTACTTC. This encodes CASSIEGGSSYEQYF. The gene calls are TRBV19 and TRBJ2-7; no definite D call. This CDR3 is 15 amino acids long. The germline V gene encodes CDR1 LNHDA and CDR2 SQIVND (reference sequence). Trimming stripped 0 bases from V and 0 bases from J, with 9 bases between. The whole variable domain, filled in from reference TRBV19 and TRBJ2-7, reads DGGITQSPKYLFRKEGQNVTLSCEQNLNHDAMYWYRQDPGQGLRLIYYSQIVNDFQKGDIAEGYSVSREKKESFPLTVTSAQKNPTAFYLCASSIEGGSSYEQYFGPGTRLTVT.

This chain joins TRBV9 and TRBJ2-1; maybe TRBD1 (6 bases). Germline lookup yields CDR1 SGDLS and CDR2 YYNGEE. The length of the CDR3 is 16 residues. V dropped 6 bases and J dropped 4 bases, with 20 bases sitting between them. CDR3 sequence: CASNEGERGGYNEQFF. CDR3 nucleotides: TGTGCCAGCAACGAGGGCGAGAGAGGGGGTTACAATGAGCAGTTCTTC.

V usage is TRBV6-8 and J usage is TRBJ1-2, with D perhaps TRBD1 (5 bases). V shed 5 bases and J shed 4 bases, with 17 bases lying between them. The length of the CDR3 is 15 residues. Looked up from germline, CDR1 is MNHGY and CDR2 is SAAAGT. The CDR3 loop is CASSPTSGDGYGYTF. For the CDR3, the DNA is TGTGCCAGCAGTCCCACCTCCGGGGACGGCTATGGCTACACCTTC.

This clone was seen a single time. In DNA, the CDR3 is TGCAGCGTTGTTAAGGGGACTAACTATGGCTACACCTTC. Translating gives CSVVKGTNYGYTF. This rearrangement joins TRBV29-1 to TRBJ1-2, with a tentative D call TRBD1 (5 bases). This CDR3 contains 13 residues. CDR1 is SQVTM, CDR2 ANQGSEA, per germline. Trimming cost V 4 bases and J 0 bases, with 9 bases left between them.

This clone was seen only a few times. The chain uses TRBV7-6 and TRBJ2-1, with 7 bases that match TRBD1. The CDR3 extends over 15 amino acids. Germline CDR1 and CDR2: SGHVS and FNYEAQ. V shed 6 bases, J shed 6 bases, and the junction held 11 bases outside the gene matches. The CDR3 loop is CASSQRTGGPNEQFF. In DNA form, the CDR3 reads TGTGCCAGCAGTCAAAGGACAGGCGGCCCCAATGAGCAGTTCTTC.

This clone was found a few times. Here the CDR3 reads CASGLTPGGAIDEQFF. CDR3 DNA sequence: TGTGCCAGCGGGCTTACCCCCGGGGGGGCCATTGATGAGCAGTTCTTC. The gene calls are TRBV6-8 and TRBJ2-1; 8 nucleotides agree with TRBD2. V shed 8 bases and J 8 bases; nucleotides not matched to a gene: 17. The CDR3 has 16 amino acids. Per the germline V gene, CDR1 is MNHGY and CDR2 is SAAAGT.

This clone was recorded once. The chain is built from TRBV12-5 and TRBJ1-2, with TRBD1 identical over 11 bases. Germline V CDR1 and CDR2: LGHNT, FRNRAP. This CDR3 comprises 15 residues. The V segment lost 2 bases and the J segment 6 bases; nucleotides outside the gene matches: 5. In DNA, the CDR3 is TGTGCTAGTGGTTTGCTGGGACAGGGGGTCAATGGCTACACCTTC. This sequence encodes CASGLLGQGVNGYTF. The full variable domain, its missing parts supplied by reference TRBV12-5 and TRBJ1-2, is DARVTQTPRHKVTEMGQEVTMRCQPILGHNTVFWYRQTMMQGLELLAYFRNRAPLDDSGMPKDRFSAEMPDATLATLKIQPSEPRDSAVYFCASGLLGQGVNGYTFGSGTRLTVV.

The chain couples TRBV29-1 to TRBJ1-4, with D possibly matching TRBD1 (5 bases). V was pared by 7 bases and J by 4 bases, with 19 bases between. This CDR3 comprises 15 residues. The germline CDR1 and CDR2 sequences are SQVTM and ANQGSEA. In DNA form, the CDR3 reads TGCAGCGCAAACTCAGGGTTAGGGTTTAATGAAAAACTGTTTTTT. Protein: CSANSGLGFNEKLFF.

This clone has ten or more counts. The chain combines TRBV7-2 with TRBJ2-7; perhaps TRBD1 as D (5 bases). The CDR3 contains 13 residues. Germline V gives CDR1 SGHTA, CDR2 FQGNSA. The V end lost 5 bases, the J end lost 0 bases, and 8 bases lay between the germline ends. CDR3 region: CASSRQGSYEQYF. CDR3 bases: TGTGCCAGCAGCCGCCAGGGCTCCTACGAGCAGTACTTC.

CDR3 protein: CASSLGLAGGSTGELFF. The CDR3 coding sequence is TGTGCCAGCAGCTTAGGCCTAGCGGGCGGATCGACCGGGGAGCTGTTTTTT. The V and J genes are TRBV11-3 and TRBJ2-2; 8 nucleotides agree with TRBD2. Germline V gene data show CDR1 as SGHNT and CDR2 as YENEEA. Trimming at V came to 1 base and at J to 5 bases, leaving 9 bases not matched to a gene. This CDR3 has 17 amino acids.

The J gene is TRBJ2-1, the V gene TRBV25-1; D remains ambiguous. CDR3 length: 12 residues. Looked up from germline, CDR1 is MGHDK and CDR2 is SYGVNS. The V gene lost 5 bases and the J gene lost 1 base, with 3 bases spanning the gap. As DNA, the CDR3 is TGTGCCAGCAGTCTATCCTACAATGAGCAGTTCTTC. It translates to CASSLSYNEQFF.

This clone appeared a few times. The CDR3 coding sequence is TGTGCCATCAGCCCTCGGGCGCCCGTCGTCGAGCAGTACTTC. Encoded protein: CAISPRAPVVEQYF. This chain joins TRBV6-8 and TRBJ2-7; D not certain. Germline V lookup: CDR1 MNHGY, CDR2 SAAAGT. This CDR3 spans 14 amino acids. V shed 10 bases and J shed 6 bases, with 22 bases lying between them.

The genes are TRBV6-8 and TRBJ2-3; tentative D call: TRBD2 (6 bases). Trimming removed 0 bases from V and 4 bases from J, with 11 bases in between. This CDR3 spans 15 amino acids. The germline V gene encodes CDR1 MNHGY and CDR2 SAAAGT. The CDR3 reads CASSYSLRDPDTQYF. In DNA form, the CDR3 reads TGTGCCAGCAGTTACTCTTTGCGGGATCCAGATACGCAGTATTTT.

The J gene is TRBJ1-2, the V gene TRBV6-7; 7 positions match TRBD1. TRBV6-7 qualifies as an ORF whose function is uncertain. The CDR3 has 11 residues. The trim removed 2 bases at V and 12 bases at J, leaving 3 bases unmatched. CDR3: CASSYLTGHTF. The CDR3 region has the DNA TGTGCCAGCAGTTACCTGACAGGGCACACCTTC.